This T cell receptor (beta chain) was profiled in a study of T cells in localized non-small cell lung cancer. Study outcomes and limitations: Of the top 100 tumor clones, median approximately 50 were in adjacent lung, approximately 28 among its top 100. A higher density of T cells in blood coincided with extended overall survival. Clonality peaked in uninvolved adjacent lung rather than tumor. Since sequencing was restricted to only one region of the tumor, intratumor heterogeneity remains a possibility.

Generated by immunoSEQ multiplex PCR, the TCRdb table keeps only in-frame clones and is missing some. The sample shows some 56,000 clones, 86% of them seen only once. As for this clone: Its specificity is unknown.

CDR1 and CDR2 from the germline V gene are SGHRS and YFSETQ. This CDR3 contains 13 residues. Trimming cost V 6 bases and J 6 bases, with 10 bases left between them. The receptor was derived from a woman aged 35 to 75 with stage I lung adenocarcinoma. The sequencing used peripheral blood, collected before any cancer treatment. The chain recombines TRBV5-1 with TRBJ1-6; the D is unclear. In nucleotides, the CDR3 is TGCGCCAGCAAGGAGTCCCCTAATTCACCCCTCCACTTT. Its protein is CASKESPNSPLHF.